The clone carrying this T cell receptor (beta chain) was observed a few times. The CDR3 length is 12 residues. Trimming left V 2 bases short and J 8 bases short, with 8 bases between. Looked up from germline, CDR1 is SGHRS and CDR2 is YFSETQ. These data come from a study of identical twins. TCRdb reprocessed the 5' RACE reads via MiXCR and lists one record per CDR3 protein. This table holds about 470,000 distinct CDR3 sequences, 20% to 25% found once. The same data also went into a second study, on T cells expressing NK-cell markers.

Source material: CD4+ T cells sorted from blood. This receptor was taken from a woman under 30 in good health. The chain uses TRBV5-1 and TRBJ2-1; D unresolved. The CDR3 DNA reads as TGCGCCAGCAGCTTTAATAGAGATGAGCAGTTCTTC. Protein sequence: CASSFNRDEQFF.